Shown below are 3 T cell receptor beta chains from a single sample sequenced in a study of OX40 agonist ivuxolimab in advanced cancers. The library was made by the immunoSEQ multiplex PCR assay. TCRdb mirrors the immuneACCESS table, restricted to in-frame sequences. Some clones are absent from its copies; in checked studies, under half trace to an unresolved V gene, and the reason for the others is unknown. The sample table shows about 76,000 clones, and approximately 86% are seen once. Of the sample, about 2.5% is held by the ten largest clones. The sequencing here drew on CD4+ or CD8+ T cells sorted from blood, taken in a trial of the OX40 agonist ivuxolimab. Receptors originate from an adult with an advanced solid tumor such as melanoma, head and neck, liver or kidney cancer.

The chain has TRBV9 and TRBJ2-3; 13 positions agree with TRBD2. The V gene end was trimmed by 3 bases and the J gene end by 2 bases; junction bases not matched to a gene: 6. Germline lookup yields CDR1 SGDLS and CDR2 YYNGEE. This CDR3 has 17 amino acids. The CDR3 DNA sequence: TGTGCCAGCAGCGGAATCACTAGCGGGGGGGCCACAGATACGCAGTATTTT. Amino acid sequence: CASSGITSGGATDTQYF.

The V call is TRBV5-1, the J call TRBJ1-1, with D perhaps matching TRBD1 (5 bases). V shed 6 bases and J shed 5 bases, with 20 bases lying between them. Germline V CDR1 and CDR2: SGHRS, YFSETQ. This CDR3 spans 15 amino acids. The CDR3 sequence is CASIPGPPGGTEAFF. CDR3 nucleotides: TGCGCCAGCATCCCGGGACCCCCGGGGGGAACTGAAGCTTTCTTT.

The chain uses TRBV28 and TRBJ2-5; no clear D. Between the trimmed V and J ends, which lost 5 bases and 2 bases, there was a span of 6 bases. Germline-derived CDR1 and CDR2 are MDHEN and SYDVKM. The CDR3 extends over 12 amino acids. The CDR3 region is CASSGQQETQYF. CDR3 coding DNA: TGTGCCAGCAGTGGTCAGCAAGAGACCCAGTACTTC.